This T cell receptor beta chain was retrieved from a study of blood T cell repertoires in COVID-19. The overall study: COVID-19 samples collected from the United States, Italy and Spain covered acute and convalescent phases. The cDNA or gDNA used as material had been derived from T cells, B-cell-depleted T cells, or PBMCs.

Methods used by the authors: From reference gene primer amplification, estimates of nucleated cell counts were derived. This table comes from immunoSEQ multiplex PCR, and its TCRdb copy is limited to in-frame clones, with some not included. V and J calls plus clone size are reproduced from that table; the DNA served to infer D and trimming. The sample records roughly 63,000 clones, 89% being singletons. Per germline, CDR1 SGHRS and CDR2 YFSETQ. Trimming took off 0 bases at V and 1 base at J, with 4 bases between the two ends. The CDR3 is 14 amino acids. The sequenced sample was peripheral blood. This clonotype was sampled from a man aged 50 to 60 with active COVID-19. This chain uses TRBV5-1 with TRBJ2-2; D uncertain. In DNA, the CDR3 is TGCGCCAGCAGCTTGGACGGGAACACCGGGGAGCTGTTTTTT. Translated, it gives CASSLDGNTGELFF.